Listed below are T cell receptor beta chains from one sample, sequenced in a study of radiation and T cells in renal cell carcinoma. Clones were sequenced by immunoSEQ multiplex PCR, and TCRdb holds only the in-frame ones, with some missing. The table shows roughly 150,000 clones, with approximately 86% occurring only once. The material was blood, obtained from a patient whose treatment included radiotherapy and nephrectomy. The receptors were sampled from a woman aged 50 to 65 with renal cell carcinoma. CDR3s include the opening cysteine and the closing phenylalanine or tryptophan. D genes are given only for firm matches. Not all rows give a size; the values are once, few, many and, for expanded clones, a class.

cdr3_length: 14
j_call: TRBJ2-5
v_call: TRBV29-1
clone_size: .
d_call: .
cdr3_nt: TGCAGCGTTGAAGATAGGTCAGAGCAAGAGACCCAGTACTTC
cdr3_aa: CSVEDRSEQETQYF

cdr3_length: 13
j_call: TRBJ1-2
v_call: TRBV7-3
clone_size: once
d_call: .
cdr3_nt: TGTGCCAGCAGCTCGACGGGACTCTATGGCTACACCTTC
cdr3_aa: CASSSTGLYGYTF

cdr3_length: 15
j_call: TRBJ2-7
v_call: TRBV10-3
clone_size: few
d_call: .
cdr3_nt: TGTGCCATCAGTGAGTCGATTGGCAGAGGAGGCGAGCAGTACTTC
cdr3_aa: CAISESIGRGGEQYF

cdr3_length: 16
j_call: TRBJ2-2
v_call: TRBV9
clone_size: .
d_call: TRBD1
cdr3_nt: TGTGCCAGCAGCCTCGTTGAAGGACAGGCCACCGGGGAGCTGTTTTTT
cdr3_aa: CASSLVEGQATGELFF

cdr3_length: 14
j_call: TRBJ1-2
v_call: TRBV7-2
clone_size: .
d_call: .
cdr3_nt: TGTGCCAGCAGCACTCGGACAGTAAAAGATGGCTACACCTTC
cdr3_aa: CASSTRTVKDGYTF

cdr3_length: 14
j_call: TRBJ2-7
v_call: TRBV6-5
clone_size: .
d_call: TRBD1
cdr3_nt: TGTGCCAGCAGTTGGGGGACAGGGGTCTACGAGCAGTACTTC
cdr3_aa: CASSWGTGVYEQYF

cdr3_length: 14
j_call: TRBJ2-5
v_call: TRBV5-1
clone_size: .
d_call: .
cdr3_nt: TGCGCCAGCAGCTTCCCGACAGGATCTGAGACCCAGTACTTC
cdr3_aa: CASSFPTGSETQYF

cdr3_length: 15
j_call: TRBJ2-2
v_call: TRBV5-1
clone_size: .
d_call: TRBD1
cdr3_nt: TGCGCCAGCAGCTTCGGGACAGGGAACACCGGGGAGCTGTTTTTT
cdr3_aa: CASSFGTGNTGELFF

cdr3_length: 16
j_call: TRBJ2-1
v_call: TRBV11-1
clone_size: few
d_call: .
cdr3_nt: TGTGCCAGCAGCTTAATGGCCGGCTGGGGTAGCAATGAGCAGTTCTTC
cdr3_aa: CASSLMAGWGSNEQFF

cdr3_length: 14
j_call: TRBJ1-1
v_call: TRBV9
clone_size: .
d_call: .
cdr3_nt: TGTGCCAGCAGCGTAGTGGGCACCGACACTGAAGCTTTCTTT
cdr3_aa: CASSVVGTDTEAFF

cdr3_length: 15
j_call: TRBJ2-3
v_call: TRBV5-1
clone_size: .
d_call: TRBD1
cdr3_nt: TGCGCCAGCAGCTTTACAGGGGGCGGCCCAGATACGCAGTATTTT
cdr3_aa: CASSFTGGGPDTQYF

cdr3_length: 16
j_call: TRBJ1-1
v_call: TRBV11-1
clone_size: few
d_call: TRBD1
cdr3_nt: TGTGCCAGCAGCTCCCGAAGATATCAGGGGGACACTGAAGCTTTCTTT
cdr3_aa: CASSSRRYQGDTEAFF

cdr3_length: 13
j_call: TRBJ1-5
v_call: TRBV18
clone_size: .
d_call: .
cdr3_nt: TGTGCCAGCTCATCCGATTACGATCAGCCCCAGCATTTT
cdr3_aa: CASSSDYDQPQHF

cdr3_length: 18
j_call: TRBJ2-6
v_call: TRBV4-1
clone_size: .
d_call: .
cdr3_nt: TGCGCCAGCAGCCAAGCCGACAGTGCGAGCTCTGGGGCCAACGTCCTGACTTTC
cdr3_aa: CASSQADSASSGANVLTF

cdr3_length: 14
j_call: TRBJ1-1
v_call: TRBV6-6
clone_size: .
d_call: TRBD1
cdr3_nt: TGTGCCAGCAGCCGACAGGGGGCGGACACTGAAGCTTTCTTT
cdr3_aa: CASSRQGADTEAFF

cdr3_length: 15
j_call: TRBJ1-2
v_call: TRBV5-6
clone_size: .
d_call: TRBD1
cdr3_nt: TGTGCCAGCAGCGGGGGACAGGGGGCGCGATATGGCTACACCTTC
cdr3_aa: CASSGGQGARYGYTF

cdr3_length: 14
j_call: TRBJ1-5
v_call: TRBV6-6
clone_size: few
d_call: .
cdr3_nt: TGTGCCAGCAGAGAAGGATCTAGCAATCAGCCCCAGCATTTT
cdr3_aa: CASREGSSNQPQHF